This TCR beta chain was identified in a study of T cells after posttransplantation cyclophosphamide. Points from the study as a whole: TRB clonality was highly associated with recipient CMV seropositivity and reactivation.

A remark on this clone: Its antigen is still unknown.

In germline, CDR1 is GTSNPN, CDR2 SVGIG (reference sequence). V lost 7 bases, J lost 0 bases, and 9 bases stayed unmatched. The CDR3 consists of 14 residues. This table comes from immunoSEQ multiplex PCR, and its TCRdb copy is limited to in-frame clones, with some not included. The data hold approximately 13,000 clones, with under 85% observed a single time. The J gene is TRBJ2-7, the V gene TRBV30; 7 bases map to TRBD2. The sequence was obtained from a man aged 50 to 60 in good health, CMV-negative, and a related stem cell transplant donor. Material for sequencing was memory CD4+ T cells sorted from PBMCs. Here the CDR3 DNA reads TGTGCCTTCGCCTGGGGGGGGACCTCCTACGAGCAGTACTTC. The encoded protein is CAFAWGGTSYEQYF.